The 16 T cell receptor beta chains presented below share a single source sample, sequenced in a study of OX40 agonist ivuxolimab in advanced cancers. The table came from immunoSEQ multiplex PCR; TCRdb's copy has only in-frame clones and leaves some out. Among about 55,000 clones listed, approximately 88% were seen once. Sample: CD4+ or CD8+ T cells sorted from blood, taken in a trial of the OX40 agonist ivuxolimab. These receptors all come from an adult with an advanced solid tumor such as melanoma, head and neck, liver or kidney cancer.

The chain recombines TRBV29-1 with TRBJ1-1, with 8 bases matching TRBD1. V gave up 4 bases and J gave up 1 base; unmatched junction bases: 5. Germline V gene lookup returns CDR1 SQVTM and CDR2 ANQGSEA. The CDR3 is 14 amino acids. The CDR3 region is CSVGGQGGNTEAFF. CDR3 DNA: TGCAGCGTTGGAGGACAGGGTGGGAACACTGAAGCTTTCTTT.

The chain combines TRBV7-9 with TRBJ2-3, with TRBD2 matching over 11 bases. Germline CDR1 and CDR2: SEHNR and FQNEAQ (reference sequence). The CDR3 has 15 residues. Trimming cost V 6 bases and J 0 bases; bases outside gene matches: 2. The CDR3 loop is CASRGTSGSTDTQYF. CDR3 nucleotide sequence: TGTGCCAGCAGGGGGACTAGCGGTAGCACAGATACGCAGTATTTT.

The chain links TRBV7-2 to TRBJ2-7, with D uncertain. Germline lookup yields CDR1 SGHTA and CDR2 FQGNSA. The germline V and J ends were trimmed by 5 bases and 3 bases, with 5 bases remaining between them. The CDR3 runs to 11 residues. CDR3 region: CASSGNYEQYF. Written as DNA, the CDR3 is TGTGCCAGCAGCGGTAACTACGAGCAGTACTTC. The entire variable domain, with the rest obtained from reference TRBV7-2 and TRBJ2-7, is as follows: GAGVSQSPSNKVTEKGKDVELRCDPISGHTALYWYRQSLGQGLEFLIYFQGNSAPDKSGLPSDRFSAERTGGSVSTLTIQRTQQEDSAVYLCASSGNYEQYFGPGTRLTVT.

The rearrangement joins TRBV4-2 to TRBJ1-2; TRBD1 is a possible D gene (5 bases). Germline CDR1 and CDR2: LGHNA and YNFKEQ. This CDR3 comprises 15 residues. Trimming shortened V by 2 bases and J by 3 bases, and 13 bases separated the two germline ends. The CDR3 DNA is TGTGCCAGCAGCCAAACATGGGGGGACGACTATGGCTACACCTTC. It encodes CASSQTWGDDYGYTF.

The chain recombines TRBV6-1 with TRBJ1-4; 10 bases are shared with TRBD1. The CDR3 covers 15 residues. V dropped 1 base and J dropped 5; count of bases not matched to a gene: 1. Looked up from germline, CDR1 is MNHNS and CDR2 is SASEGT. The CDR3 loop is CASSEGTGGNEKLFF. In DNA, the CDR3 is TGTGCCAGCAGTGAAGGGACAGGGGGGAATGAAAAACTGTTTTTT.

The genes are TRBV5-4 and TRBJ2-5; 12 bases are shared with TRBD1. The DNA end lines up better with TRBJ2-7; the J call may be wrong. CDR3 length equals 19 residues. Germline CDR1 and CDR2: SGHNT and YYREEE (reference sequence). The CDR3 region has the DNA TGTGCCAGCAGCCCGGGGACAGGGGGCTCAACCCCCCAATCCTACGAGCAGTACTTC. Translation: CASSPGTGGSTPQSYEQYF.

The V gene is TRBV27, the J gene TRBJ1-1; the D gene is possibly TRBD1 (6 bases). V lost 3 bases and J 1 base, leaving 9 bases between the germline ends. The CDR3 extends over 14 amino acids. Looked up from germline, CDR1 is MNHEY and CDR2 is SMNVEV (reference sequence). In DNA, the CDR3 is TGTGCCAGCAGTTTCGGACAGCAGAACACTGAAGCTTTCTTT. Translation gives CASSFGQQNTEAFF.

The chain is built from TRBV5-1 and TRBJ2-1; 12 positions match TRBD2. The ends lost 0 bases at V and 1 base at J; junction bases unmatched: 5. The CDR3 has 18 amino acids. Germline V gene sequence: CDR1 SGHRS, CDR2 YFSETQ. CDR3 DNA: TGCGCCAGCAGCTTGGCCGGGCTAGCGGGAGGGTCCTACAATGAGCAGTTCTTC. Amino acids: CASSLAGLAGGSYNEQFF.

This clone showed up just once. CDR3 protein: CASSLSYQTGKLFF. The CDR3 DNA reads TGTGCCAGCAGTTTATCCTATCAAACGGGAAAACTGTTTTTT. This chain connects TRBV28 to TRBJ1-4; D remains unclear. The CDR3 has 14 residues. V was shortened by 1 base and J by 10 bases, with 13 bases between the two germline ends. The germline V gene has CDR1 MDHEN and CDR2 SYDVKM.

On this clone: Within the sample, other DNA sequences also encode this same CDR3. This chain links TRBV5-1 with TRBJ2-7; TRBD2 aligns across 7 bases. Germline trimming cut 0 bases from V and 5 bases from J; bases unmatched to any gene: 5. The CDR3 has 14 amino acids. The germline V gene has CDR1 SGHRS and CDR2 YFSETQ. CDR3 bases: TGCGCCAGCAGCTTGGGGCAGGGAGGGAACGAGCAGTACTTC. This gives the protein CASSLGQGGNEQYF.

On this clone: A read error may produce the germline difference seen at one junction end. The J gene is TRBJ2-3, the V gene TRBV12-5; 13 nucleotides line up with TRBD2. The germline gives CDR1 LGHNT, CDR2 FRNRAP. The CDR3 covers 16 residues. The CDR3 loop reads CTSGAGLAGFTDTQYF. The DNA of the CDR3 is TGTACTAGTGGAGCGGGACTAGCGGGATTCACAGATACGCAGTATTTT.

This clone was detected only once. The chain joins TRBV14 to TRBJ1-1; D is unclear. Between the trimmed V and J ends, which lost 3 bases and 1 base, there was a span of 12 bases. Germline CDR1 reads SGHDN; CDR2 reads FVKESK. The CDR3 is made up of 15 amino acids. In DNA form, the CDR3 reads TGTGCCAGCAGCCAGGGAGTCGTCGGGAACACTGAAGCTTTCTTT. Protein sequence: CASSQGVVGNTEAFF.

The gene calls are TRBV7-2 and TRBJ2-7; 7 bases are a match to TRBD2. The CDR3 covers 15 residues. Germline V lookup: CDR1 SGHTA, CDR2 FQGNSA. The ends lost 5 bases at V and 2 bases at J; junction bases unmatched: 9. CDR3 loop: CASSAVAGAAYEQYF. The CDR3 bases are TGTGCCAGCAGCGCAGTAGCGGGTGCTGCCTACGAGCAGTACTTC. Full variable domain (remainder filled in from reference TRBV7-2 and TRBJ2-7): GAGVSQSPSNKVTEKGKDVELRCDPISGHTALYWYRQSLGQGLEFLIYFQGNSAPDKSGLPSDRFSAERTGGSVSTLTIQRTQQEDSAVYLCASSAVAGAAYEQYFGPGTRLTVT.

J is TRBJ1-2 and V is TRBV7-6; 10 bases are a match to TRBD1. The CDR3 is made up of 14 amino acids. Germline V gene sequence: CDR1 SGHVS, CDR2 FNYEAQ. Trimming cost V 5 bases and J 8 bases; bases outside gene matches: 8. CDR3 in DNA: TGTGCCAGCAGCCCCAGGACAGGGGGTGGAGGCTACACCTTC. Translated, it gives CASSPRTGGGGYTF.

This chain joins TRBV9 and TRBJ2-1; TRBD2 aligns across 9 bases. J lost 5 bases, V lost 3 bases, and 3 bases had no gene match. This CDR3 region has 14 residues. Germline CDR1 is SGDLS and CDR2 is YYNGEE. The CDR3 DNA reads TGTGCCAGCAGCGGCGTAGCGGGAGACAATGAGCAGTTCTTC. It specifies CASSGVAGDNEQFF.

The rearrangement links TRBV5-6 to TRBJ1-5; D is unclear. Germline V gene data show CDR1 as SGHDT and CDR2 as YYEEEE. Trimming stripped 0 bases from V and 2 bases from J, with 9 bases between. This CDR3 has 15 amino acids. The CDR3 region is CASSLGVYGNQPQHF. DNA of the CDR3: TGTGCCAGCAGCTTGGGAGTCTATGGCAATCAGCCCCAGCATTTT.